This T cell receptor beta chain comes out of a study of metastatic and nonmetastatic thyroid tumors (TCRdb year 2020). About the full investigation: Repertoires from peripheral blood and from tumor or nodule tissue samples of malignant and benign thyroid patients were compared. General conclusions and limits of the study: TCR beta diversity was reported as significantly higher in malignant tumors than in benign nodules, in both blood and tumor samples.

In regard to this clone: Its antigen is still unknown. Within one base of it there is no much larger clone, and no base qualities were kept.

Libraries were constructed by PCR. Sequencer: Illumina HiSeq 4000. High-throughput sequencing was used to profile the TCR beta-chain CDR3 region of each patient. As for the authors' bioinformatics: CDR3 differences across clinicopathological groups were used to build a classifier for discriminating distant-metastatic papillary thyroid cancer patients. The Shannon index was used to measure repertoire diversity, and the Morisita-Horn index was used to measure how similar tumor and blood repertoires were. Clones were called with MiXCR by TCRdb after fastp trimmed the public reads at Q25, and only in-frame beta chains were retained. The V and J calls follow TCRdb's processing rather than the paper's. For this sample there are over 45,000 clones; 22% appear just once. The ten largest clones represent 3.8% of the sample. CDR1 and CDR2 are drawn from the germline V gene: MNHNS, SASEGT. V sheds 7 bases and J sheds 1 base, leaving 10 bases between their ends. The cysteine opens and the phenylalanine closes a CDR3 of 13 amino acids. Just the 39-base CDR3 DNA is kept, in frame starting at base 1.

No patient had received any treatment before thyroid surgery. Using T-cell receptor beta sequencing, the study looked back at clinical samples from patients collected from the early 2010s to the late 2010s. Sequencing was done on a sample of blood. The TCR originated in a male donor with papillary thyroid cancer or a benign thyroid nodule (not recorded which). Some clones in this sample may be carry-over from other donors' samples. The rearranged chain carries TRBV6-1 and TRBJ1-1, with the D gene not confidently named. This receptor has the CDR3 CASTSITNTEAFF. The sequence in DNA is TGTGCCAGCACCTCGATTACGAACACTGAAGCTTTCTTT.